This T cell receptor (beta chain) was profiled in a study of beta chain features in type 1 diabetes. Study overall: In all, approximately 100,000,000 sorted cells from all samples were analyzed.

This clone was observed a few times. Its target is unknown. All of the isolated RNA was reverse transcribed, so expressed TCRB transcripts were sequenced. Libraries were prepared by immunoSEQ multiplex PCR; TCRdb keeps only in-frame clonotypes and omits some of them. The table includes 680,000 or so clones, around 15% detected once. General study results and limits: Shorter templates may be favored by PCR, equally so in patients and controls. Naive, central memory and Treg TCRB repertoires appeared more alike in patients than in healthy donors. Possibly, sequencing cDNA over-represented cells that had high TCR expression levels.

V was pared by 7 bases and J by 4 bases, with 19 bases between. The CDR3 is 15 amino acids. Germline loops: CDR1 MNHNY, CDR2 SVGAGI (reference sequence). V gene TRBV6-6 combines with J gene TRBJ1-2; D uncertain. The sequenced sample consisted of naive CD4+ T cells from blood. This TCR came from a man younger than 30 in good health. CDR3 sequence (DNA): TGTGCCAGCACCGATCGGACCGATTTTCTCTATGGCTACACCTTC. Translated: CASTDRTDFLYGYTF.